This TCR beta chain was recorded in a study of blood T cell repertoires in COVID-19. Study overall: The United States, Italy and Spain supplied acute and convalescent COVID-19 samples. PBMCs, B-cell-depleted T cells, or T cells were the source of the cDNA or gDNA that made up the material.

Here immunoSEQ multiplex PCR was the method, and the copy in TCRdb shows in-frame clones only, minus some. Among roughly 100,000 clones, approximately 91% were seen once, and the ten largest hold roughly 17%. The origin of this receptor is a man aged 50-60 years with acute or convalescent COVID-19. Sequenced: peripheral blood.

CDR3 sequence (DNA): TGTGCCAGCATCCCTTGGGCAGGGGGCATAAACGAGCAGTACTTC. Residues: CASIPWAGGINEQYF. This chain uses TRBV27 with TRBJ2-7; 8 nucleotides match TRBD1. The CDR3 covers 15 residues. CDR1 and CDR2 (germline): MNHEY, SMNVEV (reference sequence). With 7 bases clipped from V and 5 bases from J, the junction kept 13 bases outside the gene matches.